The 23 T cell receptor beta chains below were found in one sample sequenced in a study of T cells after posttransplantation cyclophosphamide. The repertoire was sequenced with immunoSEQ multiplex PCR; TCRdb's copy has only in-frame clones and lacks some. The table has 8,000 to 10,000 clones, over 95% seen once. What was sequenced was naive CD8+ T cells sorted from PBMCs. The receptors originated from a man in his forties or fifties in good health, CMV-negative, and a related stem cell transplant donor.

The V gene is TRBV10-2, the J gene TRBJ2-7; 8 bases are a match to TRBD1. This CDR3 spans 13 amino acids. The junction had 5 bases not matched to a gene; V was cut back by 6 bases and J by 4 bases. Germline V lookup: CDR1 WSHSY, CDR2 SAAADI. CDR3 coding DNA: TGCGCCAGCAGCCCGGGACAGGAGTACGAGCAGTACTTC. Translating gives CASSPGQEYEQYF.

This clone was found once. The chain links TRBV5-8 to TRBJ1-5, with D possibly matching TRBD1 (6 bases). Per the germline V gene, CDR1 is SGHTS and CDR2 is YDEGEE. The V end lost 4 bases, the J end lost 2 bases, and 16 bases lay between the germline ends. The CDR3 runs 16 residues. Here the CDR3 DNA reads TGTGCCAGCAGCCCCGAGGGGGGGTTCGGCAATCAGCCCCAGCATTTT. This sequence encodes CASSPEGGFGNQPQHF.

The gene calls are TRBV15 and TRBJ2-7, with 8 positions matching TRBD2. V shed 5 bases, J shed 7 bases, and the junction held 13 bases outside the gene matches. Germline CDR1 LNHNV, CDR2 YYDKDF (reference sequence). CDR3 length: 15 amino acids. CDR3 sequence: CATSGRGGVSGEQYF. CDR3 sequence (DNA): TGTGCCACCAGCGGCCGGGGGGGGGTTTCGGGAGAGCAGTACTTC.

On this clone: Different DNA sequences within this sample yield the same CDR3. CDR3 sequence (DNA): TGTGCCAGCAGCGTAGGCCAGTTCTCTGGAAACACCATATATTTT. It encodes CASSVGQFSGNTIYF. The V call is TRBV9, the J call TRBJ1-3, with D hard to call. The germline V and J ends were trimmed by 0 bases and 0 bases, with 7 bases remaining between them. This CDR3 region has 15 residues. Germline V gives CDR1 SGDLS, CDR2 YYNGEE.

The rearrangement joins TRBV15 to TRBJ2-1, with D maybe TRBD1 (5 bases). Germline CDR1 is LNHNV and CDR2 is YYDKDF (reference sequence). V gave up 3 bases and J gave up 8 bases, with 14 bases separating them. CDR3 length equals 14 residues. The CDR3 nucleotides read TGTGCCACCAGCAGGCAGGGTTTTCCAGATGAGCAGTTCTTC. Its protein product is CATSRQGFPDEQFF. The full variable domain, completed using reference TRBV15 and TRBJ2-1, is DAMVIQNPRYQVTQFGKPVTLSCSQTLNHNVMYWYQQKSSQAPKLLFHYYDKDFNNEADTPDNFQSRRPNTSFCFLDIRSPGLGDTAMYLCATSRQGFPDEQFFGPGTRLTVL.

The V gene is TRBV15, the J gene TRBJ2-7; TRBD2 matches 7 bases. Unmatched junction bases numbered 7, after V lost 0 bases and J lost 5 bases. The CDR3 is 15 residues long. From germline, CDR1 is LNHNV and CDR2 YYDKDF (reference sequence). The CDR3 sequence is CATSRERGRAHEQYF. The CDR3 nucleotides read TGTGCCACCAGCAGAGAAAGAGGGAGGGCCCACGAGCAGTACTTC.

The chain is built from TRBV5-1 and TRBJ2-1; weak D call: TRBD2 (5 bases). V lost 0 bases and J lost 4, with 11 bases in between. Germline V CDR1 and CDR2: SGHRS, YFSETQ. This CDR3 is built from 15 residues. CDR3 sequence (DNA): TGCGCCAGCAGCTTGGCTAGCCTATCTTACAATGAGCAGTTCTTC. Its translation is CASSLASLSYNEQFF.

The rearrangement uses TRBV4-2 and TRBJ2-7; D remains unclear. Germline CDR1 and CDR2: LGHNA and YNFKEQ. CDR3 length: 15 residues. The V gene lost 1 base and the J gene lost 0 bases, with 10 bases spanning the gap. CDR3 sequence (DNA): TGTGCCAGCAGCCAAGTTCCAGGCCTCTCCTACGAGCAGTACTTC. Translating gives CASSQVPGLSYEQYF.

The chain combines TRBV15 with TRBJ2-1; tentative D call: TRBD2 (7 bases). Germline CDR1 LNHNV, CDR2 YYDKDF (reference sequence). V was trimmed by 0 bases and J by 9 bases, leaving 24 bases between them. This CDR3 is 18 amino acids long. CDR3 region: CATSRDRRGRAVNGEQFF. DNA for the CDR3: TGTGCCACCAGCAGAGATCGGAGGGGGAGGGCCGTGAATGGTGAGCAGTTCTTC. Using reference TRBV15 and TRBJ2-1 for the parts outside the CDR3, the full variable domain is DAMVIQNPRYQVTQFGKPVTLSCSQTLNHNVMYWYQQKSSQAPKLLFHYYDKDFNNEADTPDNFQSRRPNTSFCFLDIRSPGLGDTAMYLCATSRDRRGRAVNGEQFFGPGTRLTVL.

The chain links TRBV6-1 to TRBJ1-5; D not certain. The V gene's germline CDR1 is MNHNS and CDR2 SASEGT. V was trimmed by 5 bases and J by 1 base, leaving 12 bases between them. The CDR3 length is 15 residues. The DNA of the CDR3 is TGTGCCAGCAGTCCAGGCGAATTGAGCAATCAGCCCCAGCATTTT. It specifies CASSPGELSNQPQHF.

The chain employs TRBV9 and TRBJ2-5; 7 bases agree with TRBD1. Looked up from germline, CDR1 is SGDLS and CDR2 is YYNGEE. The CDR3 spans 16 residues. V lost 0 bases to trimming and J lost 4 bases; unmatched junction nucleotides: 9. CDR3 residues: CASSVEQGMTLETQYF. CDR3 nucleotide sequence: TGTGCCAGCAGCGTAGAACAGGGGATGACTTTAGAGACCCAGTACTTC.

The rearrangement joins TRBV29-1 to TRBJ2-1; D may be TRBD2 (6 bases). Trimming shortened V by 5 bases and J by 1 base, and 12 bases separated the two germline ends. The CDR3 is 14 amino acids. Germline V lookup: CDR1 SQVTM, CDR2 ANQGSEA. The DNA for the CDR3 is TGCAGCGTTACCCGGGACTTATCCTACAATGAGCAGTTCTTC. It encodes CSVTRDLSYNEQFF.

The rearrangement uses TRBV2 and TRBJ2-3, with a possible D match to TRBD2 (5 bases). The CDR3 has 15 residues. Germline values: CDR1 SNHLY, CDR2 FYNNEI. Deletions cut 6 bases from V and 2 bases from J, with 15 bases between. The CDR3 sequence is CASSGEGALTDTQYF. As DNA, the CDR3 is TGTGCCAGCAGCGGCGAGGGAGCCCTCACAGATACGCAGTATTTT. The variable domain in full, completed from reference TRBV2 and TRBJ2-3, reads EPEVTQTPSHQVTQMGQEVILRCVPISNHLYFYWYRQILGQKVEFLVSFYNNEISEKSEIFDDQFSVERPDGSNFTLKIRSTKLEDSAMYFCASSGEGALTDTQYFGPGTRLTVL.

The chain has TRBV10-1 and TRBJ2-2; tentative D call: TRBD2 (5 bases). This CDR3 is built from 15 residues. Trimming stripped 5 bases from V and 4 bases from J, with 14 bases between. The germline gives CDR1 WNHNN, CDR2 SYGVQD (reference sequence). The CDR3 loop is CASSLTPAGTGELFF. CDR3 nucleotide sequence: TGCGCCAGCAGTTTGACACCCGCGGGCACCGGGGAGCTGTTTTTT.

This clone appeared a single time. At one end, the junction sequence differs from germline, possibly due to a read error. This chain uses TRBV7-7 with TRBJ2-1; possibly TRBD2 for D (6 bases). This CDR3 has 15 amino acids. Germline V gene sequence: CDR1 SSHAT, CDR2 FNYEAQ (reference sequence). In DNA, the CDR3 is TGTGCTAGCAGTCTTAGCGGTAGCTCCTACAATGAGCAGTTCTTC. It is translated as CASSLSGSSYNEQFF.

V is TRBV2 and J is TRBJ1-2; 10 bases align to TRBD1. The CDR3 totals 16 residues. J lost 4 bases, V lost 5 bases, and 10 bases had no gene match. CDR1 and CDR2 from the germline V gene are SNHLY and FYNNEI. The CDR3 spells CASSPTGGVGIYGYTF. The CDR3 region has the DNA TGTGCCAGCAGTCCGACAGGGGGCGTAGGCATCTATGGCTACACCTTC.

V and J are TRBV6-5 and TRBJ1-1, with D possibly matching TRBD1 (6 bases). Trimming left V 5 bases short and J 8 bases short, with 15 bases between. Germline CDR1 MNHEY, CDR2 SVGAGI. The CDR3 totals 13 residues. The CDR3 sequence is CASSPGQSWEAFF. CDR3 DNA: TGTGCCAGCAGTCCCGGACAGTCCTGGGAAGCTTTCTTT.

The chain uses TRBV30 and TRBJ2-3; D call uncertain. The V gene lost 1 base and the J gene lost 2 bases, with 19 bases spanning the gap. The CDR3 is made up of 17 amino acids. Germline assignment: CDR1 GTSNPN and CDR2 SVGIG (reference sequence). In DNA form, the CDR3 reads TGTGCCTGGAGTGGAATCGACCAGACGAGGTACACAGATACGCAGTATTTT. Translated, it gives CAWSGIDQTRYTDTQYF. The variable domain in full, completed from reference TRBV30 and TRBJ2-3, reads SQTIHQWPATLVQPVGSPLSLECTVEGTSNPNLYWYRQAAGRGLQLLFYSVGIGQISSEVPQNLSASRPQDRQFILSSKKLLLSDSGFYLCAWSGIDQTRYTDTQYFGPGTRLTVL.

V is TRBV14 and J is TRBJ2-7; 7 bases are a match to TRBD1. The ends lost 4 bases at V and 2 bases at J; junction bases unmatched: 5. Germline V lookup: CDR1 SGHDN, CDR2 FVKESK. The CDR3 totals 14 residues. The DNA for the CDR3 is TGTGCCAGCAGCCGATTCGGGACAGCCTACGAGCAGTACTTC. The encoded protein is CASSRFGTAYEQYF.

This chain links TRBV9 with TRBJ2-2; a weak D match, TRBD1 (6 bases). The CDR3 runs to 15 residues. The V end was cut by 6 bases, the J end by 1 base, with 13 bases between. Germline assignment: CDR1 SGDLS and CDR2 YYNGEE. Here the CDR3 DNA reads TGTGCCAGCAAACCAGGGGCAATGAACACCGGGGAGCTGTTTTTT. It codes for CASKPGAMNTGELFF.

The rearrangement links TRBV5-1 to TRBJ1-1, with a possible D match to TRBD1 (6 bases). The CDR3 spans 14 residues. CDR1 SGHRS and CDR2 YFSETQ come from the germline V gene. V was shortened by 4 bases and J by 11 bases, with 21 bases between the two germline ends. CDR3 sequence: CASSPRSGAVGAFF. The CDR3 nucleotides are TGCGCCAGCAGCCCTCGGTCAGGGGCCGTAGGGGCTTTCTTT.

The chain uses TRBV27 and TRBJ1-2; 9 bases agree with TRBD1. The ends lost 0 bases at V and 8 bases at J; junction bases unmatched: 10. The CDR3 totals 16 residues. In germline, CDR1 is MNHEY, CDR2 SMNVEV (reference sequence). CDR3 bases: TGTGCCAGCAGTTTATCTCCCGGGACAGGGACTTCAGGCTACACCTTC. Translated, it gives CASSLSPGTGTSGYTF.

The chain carries TRBV7-9 and TRBJ2-7; the match to TRBD1 covers 9 bases. The CDR3 is made up of 15 amino acids. Germline V gene data show CDR1 as SEHNR and CDR2 as FQNEAQ (reference sequence). J gave up 2 bases and V 6 bases, and 8 bases lay outside the gene matches. DNA of the CDR3: TGTGCCAGCAGTTCCCTCGGGACAGGGACCTACGAGCAGTACTTC. This codes for CASSSLGTGTYEQYF.